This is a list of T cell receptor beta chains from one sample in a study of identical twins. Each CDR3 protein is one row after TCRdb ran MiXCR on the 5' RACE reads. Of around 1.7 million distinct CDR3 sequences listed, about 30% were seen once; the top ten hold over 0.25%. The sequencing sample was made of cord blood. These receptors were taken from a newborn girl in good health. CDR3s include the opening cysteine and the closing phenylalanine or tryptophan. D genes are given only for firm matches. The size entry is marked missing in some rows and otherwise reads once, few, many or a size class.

CGASMTSGYNEQFF	TGCGGTGCTAGCATGACTAGCGGCTACAATGAGCAGTTCTTC	14	TRBV20-1	TRBJ2-1	TRBD2	NA
CASSQAASRSSGSSYEQYF	TGTGCCAGCAGCCAAGCCGCTTCGAGGAGTAGCGGGAGCTCCTACGAGCAGTACTTC	19	TRBV3-1	TRBJ2-7	TRBD2	few
CASSLRPPTNEKLFF	TGTGCCAGCAGTTTGAGGCCGCCAACTAATGAAAAACTGTTTTTT	15	TRBV27	TRBJ1-4	NA	NA
CASSQDGMKRYSYEQYF	TGTGCCAGCAGTCAAGATGGTATGAAGCGATACTCCTACGAGCAGTACTTC	17	TRBV3-1	TRBJ2-7	NA	few
CASSFRLAGQDTQYF	TGTGCCAGCAGTTTTAGGCTAGCGGGCCAAGATACGCAGTATTTT	15	TRBV27	TRBJ2-3	TRBD2	few
CASSFGQGSSGSLLGETQYF	TGTGCCAGCAGTTTTGGTCAGGGGTCTAGCGGGAGCTTATTGGGGGAGACCCAGTACTTC	20	TRBV28	TRBJ2-5	TRBD2	NA
CASSLSAGEVFTEAFF	TGTGCCAGCAGTTTATCGGCAGGGGAGGTATTCACTGAAGCTTTCTTT	16	TRBV27	TRBJ1-1	NA	few
CASSSTSGLRRDNEQFF	TGTGCCAGTAGTAGCACTTCAGGGTTGCGGAGGGACAATGAGCAGTTCTTC	17	TRBV19	TRBJ2-1	NA	NA
CASSGDRPLHF	TGTGCCAGCAGTGGGGACAGGCCCCTCCACTTT	11	TRBV2	TRBJ1-6	TRBD1	few
CSAHRDVLFYEQYF	TGCAGTGCTCACCGGGACGTCCTTTTCTACGAGCAGTACTTC	14	TRBV20-1	TRBJ2-7	NA	NA
CASLTGGWYERYF	TGTGCCAGTCTGACAGGGGGTTGGTACGAGCGGTACTTC	13	TRBV6-1	TRBJ2-5	TRBD1	NA
CASSDRDGQPQHF	TGTGCCAGCAGTGACAGGGACGGTCAGCCCCAGCATTTT	13	TRBV27	TRBJ1-5	TRBD1	few
CASSYGSGSNQPQHF	TGTGCCAGCAGTTACGGTAGTGGGAGCAATCAGCCCCAGCATTTT	15	TRBV6-6	TRBJ1-5	NA	NA
CAGSYSGGTNYGYTF	TGTGCCGGCAGTTACTCGGGAGGGACCAACTATGGCTACACCTTC	15	TRBV6-5	TRBJ1-2	NA	NA
CSARPNGQGVNQPQHF	TGCAGTGCTAGGCCAAATGGACAGGGCGTAAATCAGCCCCAGCATTTT	16	TRBV20-1	TRBJ1-5	TRBD1	NA